Each of the 32 T cell receptor beta chains below was sequenced from the same sample in a study of T cells in Graves' hyperthyroidism and ophthalmopathy. TCR beta CDR3 regions were amplified from RNA transcripts. RT-PCR in the first round (using the HTBI primer set) targeted the TCR CDR3. TCRdb reprocessed the multiplex PCR reads via MiXCR and lists one record per CDR3 protein. The data contain around 300,000 distinct CDR3 sequences, more than 10% of them seen just once; the ten biggest clones take up roughly 7.5%. The specimen was blood. The receptors here all came from a woman in her thirties with Graves' hyperthyroidism that later progressed to Graves' ophthalmopathy.

V and J are TRBV19 and TRBJ2-1, with 9 nucleotides matching TRBD2. The CDR3 spans 15 residues. Germline values: CDR1 LNHDA, CDR2 SQIVND (reference sequence). V shed 5 bases and J 8 bases; nucleotides not matched to a gene: 10. CDR3 bases: TGTGCCAGTAGTGCTGGGCGGGAGGGCAGCGATGAGCAGTTCTTC. It translates to CASSAGREGSDEQFF.

This clonotype was found many times. The J gene is TRBJ2-1, the V gene TRBV20-1; TRBD2 matches at 7 bases. The CDR3 is 15 residues long. V was pared by 2 bases and J by 4 bases, with 8 bases of the junction left unmatched. Looked up from germline, CDR1 is DFQATT and CDR2 is SNEGSKA (reference sequence). Written as DNA, the CDR3 is TGCAGTGCTAGAAAGAACGAGCGGGGATACAATGAGCAGTTCTTC. This translates into CSARKNERGYNEQFF.

This clonotype has a count of ten or more. The CDR3 sequence is CSASFTSVYEQYF. Written as DNA, the CDR3 is TGCAGTGCTAGTTTCACCTCAGTTTACGAGCAGTACTTC. This chain uses TRBV20-1 with TRBJ2-7, with D unresolved. Germline values: CDR1 DFQATT, CDR2 SNEGSKA (reference sequence). With 3 bases removed from V and 4 bases from J, the gap between germline ends came to 13 bases. The CDR3 covers 13 residues.

This clonotype was seen just once. The junction and the germline gene differ at one end; a read error may be behind it. J is TRBJ2-2 and V is TRBV6-2 or TRBV6-3, with D possibly being TRBD2 (6 bases). The CDR3 has 17 amino acids. CDR1 and CDR2 (germline): MNHEY, SVGEGT. CDR3 protein: CASRGLNDPRNTGELCF. The DNA for the CDR3 is TGTGCCAGCAGGGGACTGAACGACCCGAGGAACACCGGGGAGCTGTGTTTT.

This rearrangement joins TRBV19 to TRBJ2-7; 10 bases agree with TRBD2. The trim removed 4 bases at V and 5 bases at J, leaving 8 bases unmatched. The V gene's germline CDR1 is LNHDA and CDR2 SQIVND (reference sequence). The CDR3 totals 15 residues. The chain's CDR3 is CASSNSGRRLHEQYF. As DNA, the CDR3 is TGTGCCAGTAGTAATAGCGGGAGGAGACTCCACGAGCAGTACTTC.

The table lists this clonotype with a few counts. The V call is TRBV19, the J call TRBJ2-3; tentatively, D is TRBD2 (6 bases). The germline gives CDR1 LNHDA, CDR2 SQIVND (reference sequence). This CDR3 has 15 residues. V was cut by 3 bases and J by 6 bases, with 16 bases left in between. The CDR3 DNA follows: TGTGCCAGTAGTATGAGGCGGGAACTCGGGGATACGCAGTATTTT. Translated: CASSMRRELGDTQYF.

This clonotype was counted ten times or more. The chain recombines TRBV7-2 with TRBJ1-6; 8 bases match TRBD1. With 5 bases clipped from V and 2 bases from J, the junction kept 8 bases outside the gene matches. The CDR3 sequence is 17 residues long. Germline V gene lookup returns CDR1 SGHTA and CDR2 FQGNSA. The CDR3 sequence is CASSPPDRVPYNSPLHF. In nucleotides, the CDR3 is TGTGCCAGCAGCCCCCCGGACAGGGTCCCCTATAATTCACCCCTCCACTTT.

This clonotype was seen a handful of times. This chain links TRBV7-9 with TRBJ2-1, with TRBD2 as a possible D gene (6 bases). Trimming left V 3 bases short and J 3 bases short, with 15 bases between. The CDR3 spans 16 residues. CDR1 is SEHNR, CDR2 FQNEAQ, per germline (reference sequence). The CDR3 DNA reads as TGTGCCAGCAGCTTCGCTTCGAGCGGGTTCTACAATGAGCAGTTCTTC. This translates into CASSFASSGFYNEQFF.

The chain employs TRBV20-1 and TRBJ1-2; D possibly corresponds to TRBD1 (6 bases). Per the germline V gene, CDR1 is DFQATT and CDR2 is SNEGSKA (reference sequence). Trimming cost V 0 bases and J 1 base, with 15 bases left between them. CDR3 size: 16 residues. CDR3 DNA sequence: TGCAGTGCTAGAGAGTGGGAAACGGACAGTAACTATGGCTACACCTTC. Encoded protein: CSAREWETDSNYGYTF.

This clonotype was recorded many times. This chain connects TRBV7-2 to TRBJ2-5, with 10 nucleotides matching TRBD1. The germline V gene has CDR1 SGHTA and CDR2 FQGNSA. CDR3 length equals 16 residues. Trimming took 0 bases from V and 5 from J; bases not matched to a gene: 6. This chain's CDR3 is CASSLAVTGGVETQYF. Here the CDR3 DNA reads TGTGCCAGCAGCTTAGCGGTGACAGGGGGCGTCGAGACCCAGTACTTC.

The table lists this clonotype with many counts. The V call is TRBV15, the J call TRBJ1-4; D perhaps matches TRBD1 (5 bases). Germline V gene data show CDR1 as LNHNV and CDR2 as YYDKDF (reference sequence). Trimming shortened V by 0 bases and J by 0 bases, and 8 bases separated the two germline ends. The CDR3 is 16 amino acids. The CDR3, as DNA: TGTGCCACCAGCAGAGATTGGGGGACAACTAATGAAAAACTGTTTTTT. This encodes CATSRDWGTTNEKLFF.

V and J are TRBV7-2 and TRBJ2-1; 9 bases agree with TRBD2. The junction had 0 bases not matched to a gene; V was cut back by 0 bases and J by 3 bases. The CDR3 runs to 15 residues. Germline loops: CDR1 SGHTA, CDR2 FQGNSA. The CDR3 region has the DNA TGTGCCAGCAGCTTAGCGCGGGGGGGCTACAATGAGCAGTTCTTC. The encoded protein is CASSLARGGYNEQFF.

This clonotype has ten or more counts. This chain connects TRBV20-1 to TRBJ2-2; D might be TRBD2 (5 bases). Germline CDR1 is DFQATT and CDR2 is SNEGSKA (reference sequence). V gave up 5 bases and J gave up 4 bases, with 11 bases separating them. This CDR3 has 13 amino acids. CDR3: CSAGSGTTGELFF. The CDR3 bases are TGCAGTGCTGGAAGCGGAACCACCGGGGAGCTGTTTTTT.

The chain couples TRBV4-1 to TRBJ2-5; D is perhaps TRBD2 (6 bases). The CDR3 spans 15 residues. Deletions cut 1 base from V and 5 bases from J, with 14 bases between. From germline, CDR1 is MGHRA and CDR2 YSYEKL. The CDR3 spells CASSQGVGLGETQYF. The CDR3 region has the DNA TGCGCCAGCAGCCAAGGAGTGGGACTTGGGGAGACCCAGTACTTC.

Many counts were recorded for this clonotype. This rearrangement joins TRBV20-1 to TRBJ2-1; tentatively, D is TRBD1 (6 bases). V shed 3 bases and J shed 4 bases, with 16 bases lying between them. Germline assignment: CDR1 DFQATT and CDR2 SNEGSKA (reference sequence). The CDR3 spans 15 residues. CDR3 amino acids: CSASPGVKRYNEQFF. The CDR3 nucleotides are TGCAGTGCTAGTCCAGGGGTCAAAAGATACAATGAGCAGTTCTTC.

This clonotype was observed once. The rearrangement links TRBV7-2 to TRBJ2-6; a weak D match, TRBD2 (6 bases). Germline V gene data show CDR1 as SGHTA and CDR2 as FQGNSA. CDR3 length equals 16 residues. V dropped 1 base and J dropped 4 bases, with 11 bases sitting between them. DNA of the CDR3: TGTGCCAGCAGCTTAGTGGGGGGAAGGGGGGCCAACGTCCTGACTTTC. It translates to CASSLVGGRGANVLTF.

This clonotype was detected ten times or more. The chain joins TRBV3-1 to TRBJ2-5; no firm D call. Germline V gene sequence: CDR1 LGHDT, CDR2 YNNKEL (reference sequence). The CDR3 is 14 residues long. The V end was cut by 7 bases, the J end by 2 bases, with 14 bases between. The CDR3 loop reads CASTIDWTQETQYF. The CDR3 coding sequence is TGTGCCAGCACCATAGACTGGACGCAAGAGACCCAGTACTTC.

This clonotype was detected a few times. One base away lies a much larger clone, so this may be a sequencing read error. This chain uses TRBV6-2 or TRBV6-3 with TRBJ1-6; 9 bases line up with TRBD1. The CDR3 runs to 14 residues. The junction had 5 bases not matched to a gene; V was cut back by 4 bases and J by 10 bases. In germline, CDR1 is MNHEY, CDR2 SVGEGT. In DNA, the CDR3 is TGTGCCAGCAGTTGGGACAGGGAGGGCTCACCCCTCCACTTT. Encoded protein: CASSWDREGSPLHF.

At least ten counts were recorded for this clonotype. The V call is TRBV30, the J call TRBJ2-1; a weak D match, TRBD2 (6 bases). Germline CDR1 is GTSNPN and CDR2 is SVGIG (reference sequence). There are 15 residues in the CDR3. Trimming shortened V by 0 bases and J by 5 bases, and 14 bases separated the two germline ends. The CDR3 region has the DNA TGTGCCTGGAGTGTTTTTACTAGCCGAAACAATGAGCAGTTCTTC. It translates to CAWSVFTSRNNEQFF.

The table lists this clonotype with a few counts. The rearrangement links TRBV5-6 to TRBJ2-3, with 10 nucleotides matching TRBD1. The CDR3 has 14 residues. Germline V gene lookup returns CDR1 SGHDT and CDR2 YYEEEE. The trim removed 7 bases at V and 3 bases at J, leaving 5 bases unmatched. The CDR3 sequence: CASSTGGSTDTQYF. The CDR3, as DNA: TGTGCCAGCTCGACAGGGGGCTCTACAGATACGCAGTATTTT.

This clonotype has just a few counts. The chain recombines TRBV20-1 with TRBJ2-1, with 11 nucleotides matching TRBD2. Germline V gives CDR1 DFQATT, CDR2 SNEGSKA (reference sequence). The V gene end was trimmed by 0 bases and the J gene end by 5 bases; junction bases not matched to a gene: 0. The CDR3 contains 14 residues. CDR3 region: CSARELAGDNEQFF. CDR3 sequence (DNA): TGCAGTGCTAGAGAACTAGCGGGAGACAATGAGCAGTTCTTC.

This clonotype appeared many times. The chain is built from TRBV28 and TRBJ1-4, with a possible D match to TRBD1 (5 bases). Germline-derived CDR1 and CDR2 are MDHEN and SYDVKM. The CDR3 totals 15 residues. The V end lost 3 bases, the J end lost 4 bases, and 12 bases lay between the germline ends. As DNA, the CDR3 is TGTGCCAGCAGTTTCACCACAGGACTTAATGAAAAACTGTTTTTT. Protein: CASSFTTGLNEKLFF.

This clonotype was observed at least ten times. V is TRBV4-1 and J is TRBJ2-7, with TRBD1 identical over 10 bases. Germline lookup yields CDR1 MGHRA and CDR2 YSYEKL. V shed 5 bases and J 4 bases; nucleotides not matched to a gene: 5. CDR3 length equals 14 residues. For the CDR3, the DNA is TGCGCCAGCAGCGACCGGGACAGGGGTTACGAGCAGTACTTC. It is translated as CASSDRDRGYEQYF.

This clonotype has ten or more counts. The J gene is TRBJ2-7, the V gene TRBV29-1; TRBD2 matches 8 bases. V trimming: 1 base; J trimming: 3 bases; junction bases outside the gene matches: 2. CDR3 size: 13 residues. CDR1 and CDR2 from the germline V gene are SQVTM and ANQGSEA. The CDR3 loop is CSVEVAGGYEQYF. CDR3 DNA sequence: TGCAGCGTTGAAGTGGCGGGAGGCTACGAGCAGTACTTC.

The chain links TRBV20-1 to TRBJ2-5; no reliable D call. The V end was cut by 3 bases, the J end by 0 bases, with 23 bases between. CDR3 size: 18 residues. The germline gives CDR1 DFQATT, CDR2 SNEGSKA (reference sequence). The CDR3 is CSASSASRAPVHQETQYF. The CDR3 DNA is TGCAGTGCTAGTAGTGCCAGCAGAGCCCCGGTACACCAAGAGACCCAGTACTTC.

The sample holds many counts of this clonotype. This sequence joins TRBV6-2 or TRBV6-3 and TRBJ1-5, with TRBD1 matching over 9 bases. V was clipped by 8 bases and J by 4 bases; unmatched bases: 3. The germline V gene encodes CDR1 MNHEY and CDR2 SVGEGT. The CDR3 length is 13 residues. The CDR3 protein is CASAGQGNQPQHF. CDR3 bases: TGTGCCAGCGCCGGACAGGGGAATCAGCCCCAGCATTTT.

This clonotype was seen at least ten times. The rearrangement uses TRBV6-2 or TRBV6-3 and TRBJ1-5, with D possibly being TRBD1 (6 bases). Deletions cut 4 bases from V and 5 bases from J, with 12 bases between. Germline V gene sequence: CDR1 MNHEY, CDR2 SVGEGT. The CDR3 has 14 amino acids. The CDR3 DNA reads as TGTGCCAGCAGTTCGGGACAAGGGGATCAGCCCCAGCATTTT. This codes for CASSSGQGDQPQHF.

This clonotype was picked up many times. This chain connects TRBV7-9 to TRBJ2-2; 10 bases are shared with TRBD2. V trimming: 4 bases; J trimming: 6 bases; junction bases outside the gene matches: 5. The CDR3 is made up of 15 amino acids. Germline V gives CDR1 SEHNR, CDR2 FQNEAQ (reference sequence). In DNA, the CDR3 is TGTGCCAGCAGCTCAAGACTAGCGGGCGCCGGGGAGCTGTTTTTT. It codes for CASSSRLAGAGELFF.

This clonotype appeared many times. This sequence joins TRBV14 and TRBJ2-5; D is undetermined. Germline CDR1 is SGHDN and CDR2 is FVKESK. The V end was cut by 4 bases, the J end by 12 bases, with 15 bases between. The CDR3 has 12 residues. Here the CDR3 reads CASSLQPGPEYF. The DNA for the CDR3 is TGTGCCAGCAGCCTCCAGCCAGGCCCGGAGTACTTC.

This clonotype was found many times. The chain is built from TRBV2 and TRBJ2-5; the D gene is possibly TRBD1 (6 bases). CDR1 SNHLY and CDR2 FYNNEI come from the germline V gene. The V end was cut by 7 bases, the J end by 9 bases, with 12 bases between. This CDR3 is 11 amino acids long. CDR3 nucleotides: TGTGCCAGCACCCGGGACATCTCCCAGTACTTC. Its protein is CASTRDISQYF.

This clonotype was counted many times. V usage is TRBV20-1 and J usage is TRBJ2-7, with TRBD2 identical over 9 bases. The germline CDR1 and CDR2 sequences are DFQATT and SNEGSKA (reference sequence). The CDR3 runs to 15 residues. Trimming cost V 0 bases and J 3 bases; bases outside gene matches: 6. CDR3 DNA: TGCAGTGCTAGAGACCGGACTAGCGAGATCTACGAGCAGTACTTC. Translation: CSARDRTSEIYEQYF.

This clonotype has a count of ten or more. The rearrangement links TRBV29-1 to TRBJ2-1, with D hard to call. The V end lost 6 bases, the J end lost 7 bases, and 10 bases lay between the germline ends. CDR1 and CDR2 (germline): SQVTM, ANQGSEA. The CDR3 contains 11 residues. CDR3: CSVIPVNEQFF. CDR3 coding DNA: TGCAGCGTCATCCCAGTTAATGAGCAGTTCTTC.